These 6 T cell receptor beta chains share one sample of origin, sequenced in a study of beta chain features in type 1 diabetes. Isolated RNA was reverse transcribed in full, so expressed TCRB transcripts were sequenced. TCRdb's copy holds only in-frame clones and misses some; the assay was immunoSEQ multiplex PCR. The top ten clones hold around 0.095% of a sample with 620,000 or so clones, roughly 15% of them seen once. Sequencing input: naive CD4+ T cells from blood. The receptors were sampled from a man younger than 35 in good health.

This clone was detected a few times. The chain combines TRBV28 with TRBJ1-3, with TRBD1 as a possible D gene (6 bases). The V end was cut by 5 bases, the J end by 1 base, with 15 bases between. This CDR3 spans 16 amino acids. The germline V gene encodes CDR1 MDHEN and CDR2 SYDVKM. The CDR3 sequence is CASSIGGRVSGNTIYF. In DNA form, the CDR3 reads TGTGCCAGCAGTATAGGGGGACGCGTTTCTGGAAACACCATATATTTT.

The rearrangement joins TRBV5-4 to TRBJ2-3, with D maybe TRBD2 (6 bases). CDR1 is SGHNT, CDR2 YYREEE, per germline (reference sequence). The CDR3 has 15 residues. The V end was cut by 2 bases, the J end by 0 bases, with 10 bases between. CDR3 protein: CASSFGGGSTDTQYF. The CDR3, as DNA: TGTGCCAGCAGCTTCGGCGGAGGGAGCACAGATACGCAGTATTTT.

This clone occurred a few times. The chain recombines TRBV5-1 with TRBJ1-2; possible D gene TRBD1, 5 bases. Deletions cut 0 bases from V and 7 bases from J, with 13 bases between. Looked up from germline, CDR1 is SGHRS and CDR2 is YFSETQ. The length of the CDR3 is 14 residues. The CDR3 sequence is CASSLDTGGGGYTF. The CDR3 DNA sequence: TGCGCCAGCAGCTTGGATACGGGGGGAGGTGGCTACACCTTC.

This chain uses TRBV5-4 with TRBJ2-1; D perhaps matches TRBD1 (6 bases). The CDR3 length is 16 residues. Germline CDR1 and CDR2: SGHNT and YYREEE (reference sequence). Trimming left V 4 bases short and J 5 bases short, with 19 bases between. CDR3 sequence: CASSPWGLGYNNEQFF. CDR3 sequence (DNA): TGTGCCAGCAGCCCCTGGGGGCTGGGCTATAACAATGAGCAGTTCTTC.

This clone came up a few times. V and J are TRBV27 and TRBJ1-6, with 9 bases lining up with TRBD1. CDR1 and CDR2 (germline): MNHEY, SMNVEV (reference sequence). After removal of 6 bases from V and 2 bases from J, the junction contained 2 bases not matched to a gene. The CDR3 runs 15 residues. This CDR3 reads CASRQGATYNSPLHF. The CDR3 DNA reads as TGTGCCAGCAGACAGGGGGCCACCTATAATTCACCCCTCCACTTT.

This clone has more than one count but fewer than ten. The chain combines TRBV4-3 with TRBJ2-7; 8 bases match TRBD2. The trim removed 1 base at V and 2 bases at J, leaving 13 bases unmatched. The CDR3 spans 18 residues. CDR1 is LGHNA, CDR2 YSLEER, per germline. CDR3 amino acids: CASSQVRPGLGIPYEQYF. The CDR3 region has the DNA TGCGCCAGCAGCCAAGTCAGACCGGGACTAGGAATACCCTACGAGCAGTACTTC.